This entry lists 24 T cell receptor beta chains sequenced from one sample in a study of blood T cell repertoires in COVID-19. Profiling relied on immunoSEQ multiplex PCR, and the TCRdb table lists in-frame clones only, not all of them. The data show approximately 160,000 clones, around 80% seen once. Specimen: PBMCs or T cells enriched from blood (not recorded which). The source of these receptors is a man aged 45-65 years who had recovered from COVID-19.

The chain recombines TRBV4-1 with TRBJ1-6; D may be TRBD1 (6 bases). CDR1 is MGHRA and CDR2 is YSYEKL in the germline V gene. V was shortened by 2 bases and J by 0 bases, with 8 bases between the two germline ends. CDR3 length: 16 residues. CDR3 amino acids: CASSQKDSSYNSPLHF. CDR3 DNA sequence: TGCGCCAGCAGCCAAAAGGACAGCTCCTATAATTCACCCCTCCACTTT.

The chain carries TRBV18 and TRBJ1-5; D unresolved. The CDR3 loop spans 13 amino acids. CDR1 and CDR2 (germline): KGHSH, LQKENI. V was trimmed by 6 bases and J by 6 bases, leaving 12 bases between them. CDR3 DNA sequence: TGTGCCAGCTCTCCTGCGGAAGCTCAGCCCCAGCATTTT. It is translated as CASSPAEAQPQHF. Full variable domain (rest looked up from reference TRBV18 and TRBJ1-5): NAGVMQNPRHLVRRRGQEARLRCSPMKGHSHVYWYRQLPEEGLKFMVYLQKENIIDESGMPKERFSAEFPKEGPSILRIQQVVRGDSAAYFCASSPAEAQPQHFGDGTRLSIL.

The count of this clone is one. This sequence joins TRBV6-5 and TRBJ1-1; 7 bases map to TRBD1. There are 14 residues in the CDR3. J was trimmed by 4 bases and V by 4 bases; bases with no gene match: 6. CDR1 and CDR2 from the germline V gene are MNHEY and SVGAGI. CDR3 sequence (DNA): TGTGCCAGCAGTTGGGACAGTCGCGCCACTGAAGCTTTCTTT. Protein sequence: CASSWDSRATEAFF.

V is TRBV21-1 and J is TRBJ2-5; the D call in the table, TRBD2, was not verified against the DNA. TRBV21-1 is tagged as a pseudogene. The CDR3 runs 16 residues. CDR3 sequence reads: CASSSPKGGRGETQYF. CDR3 DNA sequence: TGTGCCAGCAGCTCCCCGAAGGGGGGGCGGGGAGAGACCCAGTACTTC.

The chain recombines TRBV7-2 with TRBJ1-3; D unclear. The ends were cut back, 0 bases at V and 0 bases at J, with 12 bases in the middle. CDR1 SGHTA and CDR2 FQGNSA come from the germline V gene. The CDR3 has 17 residues. The CDR3 region is CASSLAGGGHSGNTIYF. CDR3 nucleotide sequence: TGTGCCAGCAGCTTAGCGGGCGGCGGGCACTCTGGAAACACCATATATTTT.

This clone was counted a few times. The chain is built from TRBV6-5 and TRBJ1-5; maybe TRBD1 (5 bases). In germline, CDR1 is MNHEY, CDR2 SVGAGI. V dropped 6 bases and J dropped 0 bases, with 12 bases sitting between them. CDR3 length: 15 residues. The CDR3 nucleotides are TGTGCCAGCAGAGTAGACAGATATAGCAATCAGCCCCAGCATTTT. This codes for CASRVDRYSNQPQHF.

This CDR3 is CASSSGLAGNYEQYF. The CDR3 DNA follows: TGTGCCAGCAGCTCGGGACTAGCGGGTAACTACGAGCAGTACTTC. The chain employs TRBV5-8 and TRBJ2-7; 12 nucleotides match TRBD2. Trimming at V came to 3 bases and at J to 3 bases, leaving 4 bases not matched to a gene. The germline V gene encodes CDR1 SGHTS and CDR2 YDEGEE. CDR3 length equals 15 residues. Full variable domain (rest looked up from reference TRBV5-8 and TRBJ2-7): EAGVTQSPTHLIKTRGQQATLRCSPISGHTSVYWYQQALGLGLQFLLWYDEGEERNRGNFPPRFSGRQFPNYSSELNVNALELEDSALYLCASSSGLAGNYEQYFGPGTRLTVT.

Here the CDR3 reads CASSEKRLQGNEQFF. DNA for the CDR3: TGTGCCAGCAGTGAGAAGAGGCTACAGGGCAATGAGCAGTTCTTC. The gene calls are TRBV27 and TRBJ2-1; maybe TRBD1 (6 bases). V was shortened by 5 bases and J by 6 bases, with 17 bases between the two germline ends. Per the germline V gene, CDR1 is MNHEY and CDR2 is SMNVEV (reference sequence). The CDR3 is 15 residues long.

The rearrangement links TRBV11-3 to TRBJ2-7; tentatively, D is TRBD2 (6 bases). The CDR3 loop spans 16 amino acids. The V gene lost 1 base and the J gene lost 7 bases, with 20 bases spanning the gap. Germline CDR1 and CDR2: SGHNT and YENEEA. The CDR3 coding sequence is TGTGCCAGCAGCTTAGGGGGCGGGCCTCTTGCGGGGGAGCAGTACTTC. Residues: CASSLGGGPLAGEQYF.

V usage is TRBV10-1 and J usage is TRBJ1-2; D might be TRBD1 (6 bases). Germline V CDR1 and CDR2: WNHNN, SYGVQD (reference sequence). The CDR3 runs 15 residues. Trimming cost V 7 bases and J 1 base, with 16 bases left between them. Written as DNA, the CDR3 is TGCGCCAGCATAGGGACACCGAAAATTAACTATGGCTACACCTTC. This gives the protein CASIGTPKINYGYTF.

The chain combines TRBV11-3 with TRBJ1-5; D gene unclear. The CDR3 is 13 residues long. Trimming removed 5 bases from V and 4 bases from J, with 9 bases in between. CDR1 is SGHNT and CDR2 is YENEEA in the germline V gene. The CDR3 DNA reads as TGTGCCAGCAGCCCCGACGGGAATCAGCCCCAGCATTTT. It codes for CASSPDGNQPQHF.

The rearrangement links TRBV18 to TRBJ2-7; TRBD1 might be the D (5 bases). The length of the CDR3 is 14 residues. In germline, CDR1 is KGHSH, CDR2 LQKENI. V shed 0 bases and J shed 2 bases, with 8 bases lying between them. The CDR3 DNA follows: TGTGCCAGCTCACCACCAGGGGTGACCTACGAGCAGTACTTC. Translating it yields CASSPPGVTYEQYF.

The CDR3 protein is CASSKGTSGDYNEQFF. The DNA for the CDR3 is TGTGCCAGCAGCAAAGGGACTAGCGGGGATTACAATGAGCAGTTCTTC. The chain is built from TRBV5-4 and TRBJ2-1, with 13 bases lining up with TRBD2. The V segment lost 4 bases and the J segment 4 bases; nucleotides outside the gene matches: 5. Germline V gene data show CDR1 as SGHNT and CDR2 as YYREEE (reference sequence). CDR3 length: 16 residues.

This chain connects TRBV2 to TRBJ1-2; D ambiguous. This CDR3 has 13 amino acids. Germline CDR1 and CDR2: SNHLY and FYNNEI. V was cut by 3 bases and J by 2 bases, with 7 bases left in between. The DNA of the CDR3 is TGTGCCAGCAGTGAGCAGCGGAACTATGGCTACACCTTC. It encodes CASSEQRNYGYTF.

The chain is built from TRBV11-2 and TRBJ1-1; D might be TRBD1 (6 bases). The V and J ends lost 5 bases and 4 bases respectively, with 17 bases between them. The CDR3 has 15 residues. Germline V gene data show CDR1 as SGHAT and CDR2 as FQNNGV. Written as DNA, the CDR3 is TGTGCCAGCAGCCGATACGGGGGGCTAGGCACTGAAGCTTTCTTT. Translation: CASSRYGGLGTEAFF.

A few counts support this clone. J is TRBJ2-2 and V is TRBV7-9; possible D gene TRBD2, 7 bases. Germline V gene lookup returns CDR1 SEHNR and CDR2 FQNEAQ (reference sequence). The CDR3 extends over 15 amino acids. Trimming removed 4 bases at V and 6 bases at J, with 15 bases between. CDR3 in amino acids: CASSSRLAGAGELFF. The CDR3 bases are TGTGCCAGCAGCTCTAGACTAGCAGGGGCCGGGGAGCTGTTTTTT.

This chain joins TRBV7-2 and TRBJ2-7; 8 bases fit TRBD2. V was pared by 5 bases and J by 6 bases, with 9 bases of the junction left unmatched. The CDR3 extends over 14 amino acids. Germline V CDR1 and CDR2: SGHTA, FQGNSA. CDR3 in DNA: TGTGCCAGCAGCCCACGGGGGGGCCGGAGCGAGCAGTACTTC. Its translation: CASSPRGGRSEQYF. The variable domain in full, completed from reference TRBV7-2 and TRBJ2-7, reads GAGVSQSPSNKVTEKGKDVELRCDPISGHTALYWYRQSLGQGLEFLIYFQGNSAPDKSGLPSDRFSAERTGGSVSTLTIQRTQQEDSAVYLCASSPRGGRSEQYFGPGTRLTVT.

In the case of this clone: Compared with germline, one end of the junction differs, possibly owing to a read error. The chain is built from TRBV6-5 and TRBJ1-1; the match to TRBD1 covers 9 bases. CDR1 is MNHEY, CDR2 SVGAGI, per germline. CDR3 length: 16 amino acids. CDR3 loop: CASRYSSTGQGTEAFF. For the CDR3, the DNA is TGTGCCAGCAGGTACTCTTCGACGGGACAGGGCACTGAAGCTTTCTTT.

The rearrangement links TRBV15 to TRBJ1-2; D is perhaps TRBD1 (6 bases). The CDR3 runs 15 residues. CDR1 and CDR2 (germline): LNHNV, YYDKDF (reference sequence). The V and J ends lost 0 bases and 1 base respectively, with 9 bases between them. CDR3 DNA sequence: TGTGCCACCAGCAGAGAGAGGGGGAATAACTATGGCTACACCTTC. Residues: CATSRERGNNYGYTF. Supplemented by reference TRBV15 and TRBJ1-2, the full variable domain reads DAMVIQNPRYQVTQFGKPVTLSCSQTLNHNVMYWYQQKSSQAPKLLFHYYDKDFNNEADTPDNFQSRRPNTSFCFLDIRSPGLGDTAMYLCATSRERGNNYGYTFGSGTRLTVV.

This chain links TRBV2 with TRBJ1-2; D gene uncertain. This CDR3 is 14 amino acids long. Germline V gives CDR1 SNHLY, CDR2 FYNNEI. V was shortened by 1 base and J by 12 bases, with 18 bases between the two germline ends. The CDR3 nucleotides are TGTGCCAGCAGTGAAGTTTTCGGGTCTAAGTTAGACACCTTC. This gives the protein CASSEVFGSKLDTF.

CDR3 sequence reads: CASSEPTGLYQETQYF. The CDR3, as DNA: TGTGCCAGCAGTGAGCCGACAGGGCTATACCAAGAGACCCAGTACTTC. The chain employs TRBV2 and TRBJ2-5; the match to TRBD1 covers 7 bases. The ends lost 3 bases at V and 0 bases at J; junction bases unmatched: 7. The CDR3 loop spans 16 amino acids. CDR1 is SNHLY, CDR2 FYNNEI, per germline. The whole variable domain, remainder taken from reference TRBV2 and TRBJ2-5, is EPEVTQTPSHQVTQMGQEVILRCVPISNHLYFYWYRQILGQKVEFLVSFYNNEISEKSEIFDDQFSVERPDGSNFTLKIRSTKLEDSAMYFCASSEPTGLYQETQYFGPGTRLLVL.

The J gene is TRBJ1-2, the V gene TRBV13, with 10 bases aligning to TRBD1. Looked up from germline, CDR1 is PRHDT and CDR2 is FYEKMQ (reference sequence). The CDR3 has 15 residues. The junction had 9 bases not matched to a gene; V was cut back by 3 bases and J by 8 bases. The CDR3 DNA reads TGTGCCAGCAGCTTGAGAGGGGGACAGGGGTACGGCTACACCTTC. This translates into CASSLRGGQGYGYTF.

DNA of the CDR3: TGCGCCAGCAGCTTGGGTTACTCGGAGGGAGAGCAGTACTTC. Translation gives CASSLGYSEGEQYF. The rearrangement links TRBV5-1 to TRBJ2-7, with D possibly TRBD2 on 6 matching bases. Trimming shortened V by 0 bases and J by 7 bases, and 14 bases separated the two germline ends. The CDR3 is 14 residues long. Germline V lookup: CDR1 SGHRS, CDR2 YFSETQ.

This chain uses TRBV11-3 with TRBJ2-5; a weak D match, TRBD1 (6 bases). V lost 2 bases, J lost 5 bases, and 18 bases lay in between. The CDR3 has 16 residues. Germline loops: CDR1 SGHNT, CDR2 YENEEA. CDR3 sequence reads: CASSLQLGALEETQYF. Written as DNA, the CDR3 is TGTGCCAGCAGCTTACAACTGGGGGCGTTAGAGGAGACCCAGTACTTC.